The rows below give T cell receptor beta chains drawn from one sample of a study of patients and donors after allogeneic stem cell transplantation. TCRdb used MiXCR to reprocess the RT-PCR reads, holding one entry per CDR3 protein. The sample holds roughly 960,000 distinct CDR3 sequences, roughly 17% seen once. The specimen was blood, either unsorted or a sorted T cell fraction (not recorded which). Receptor source: a human donor who was either an allogeneic HSCT recipient or a stem cell or donor lymphocyte infusion donor (not recorded which). It is not recorded whose cells these are; they may come from a transplant donor. Both conserved end residues are part of each CDR3. A D gene is named only where the DNA matches it firmly. Size is omitted from some rows. Given values are once, few, many or a class for expanded clones.

>-|15|-|TRBV12-3/TRBV12-4|TRBJ1-3
TGTGCCAGCAGTCCCCGAGGGGGTACTGGAAACACCATATATTTT
CASSPRGGTGNTIYF
>-|16|-|TRBV6-5|TRBJ1-4
TGTGCCAGCAGTTACGGCCAGAGTGCAACTAATGAAAAACTGTTTTTT
CASSYGQSATNEKLFF
>TRBD1|13|few|TRBV2|TRBJ2-7
TGTGCCGGCCGGGACAGGGTCCCCTACGAGCAGTACTTC
CAGRDRVPYEQYF
>TRBD2|15|few|TRBV20-1|TRBJ2-5
TGCAGTGCTAGAGTACCTAGCGGTAAACAAGAGACCCAGTACTTC
CSARVPSGKQETQYF
>-|16|-|TRBV7-2|TRBJ2-1
TGTGCCAGCAGCTTAAGTCATTACTTACCAACCAATGAGCAGTTCTTC
CASSLSHYLPTNEQFF
>-|15|many|TRBV24-1|TRBJ2-1
TGTGCCACCAGTGATCCAGCGATAAGCTACAATGAGCAGTTCTTC
CATSDPAISYNEQFF
>-|15|few|TRBV25-1|TRBJ2-2
TGTGCCAGCAGTGGGAGGGGGGCGAACACCGGGGAGCTGTTTTTT
CASSGRGANTGELFF
>TRBD1|14|-|TRBV20-1|TRBJ1-6
TGCAGTGCCCCCGGGACAGGGTCATATTCACCCCTCCACTTT
CSAPGTGSYSPLHF
>TRBD1|15|-|TRBV11-2|TRBJ1-5
TGTGCCAGCAGCCCGGGACAGGGGTTCAATCAGCCCCAGCATTTT
CASSPGQGFNQPQHF
>TRBD1|15|few|TRBV7-9|TRBJ2-7
TGTGCCAGCAGCCCCCCCGGGACAGGGGCAAACGAGCAGTACTTC
CASSPPGTGANEQYF
>-|14|few|TRBV6-2/TRBV6-3|TRBJ1-2
TGTGCCAGCAGTCCCCCCGTGGACAGATATGGCTACACCTTC
CASSPPVDRYGYTF
>-|14|-|TRBV10-3|TRBJ1-1
TGTGCCATCAACCAGGCAGGGTTGCCCACTGAAGCTTTCTTT
CAINQAGLPTEAFF
>-|14|once|TRBV10-3|TRBJ2-3
TGTGCCATCAGTGAACAGGTCAGCACAGATACGCAGTATTTT
CAISEQVSTDTQYF
>-|14|-|TRBV4-2|TRBJ1-1
TGTGCCAGCAGCGCACAGGGATTGGGGACTGAAGCTTTCTTT
CASSAQGLGTEAFF
>-|14|-|TRBV9|TRBJ1-2
TGTGCCAGCAGCGGGGACAATCCGGAGTATGGCTACACCTTC
CASSGDNPEYGYTF
>-|14|-|TRBV7-2|TRBJ2-3
TGTGCCAGCAGATCCGGGACCCTTATCACCCCGCAGTATTTT
CASRSGTLITPQYF
>TRBD2|14|-|TRBV5-1|TRBJ2-1
TGCGCCAGCAGGATAGCGGGAGGCTCCAATGAGCAGTTCTTC
CASRIAGGSNEQFF
>-|13|few|TRBV5-1|TRBJ2-5
TGCGCCAGCAGCTTACGGGAGTGGGAGACCCAGTACTTC
CASSLREWETQYF
>-|13|-|TRBV12-3/TRBV12-4|TRBJ1-2
TGTGCCACCGGAACCCGACCGCGCTATGGCTACACCTTC
CATGTRPRYGYTF
>-|13|once|TRBV14|TRBJ2-1
TGTGCCAGCAGCCCGCTAAGAGACAATGAGCAGTTCTTC
CASSPLRDNEQFF
>-|14|-|TRBV29-1|TRBJ1-1
TGCAGCGCGGCCCAGGGGCCGGGGAACACTGAAGCTTTCTTT
CSAAQGPGNTEAFF
>-|16|few|TRBV7-3|TRBJ1-1
TGTGCCAGCAGCTTAAATGGCGGTTACTTGAACACTGAAGCTTTCTTT
CASSLNGGYLNTEAFF
>-|12|many|TRBV12-3/TRBV12-4|TRBJ2-1
TGTGCCAGCAGCTTAGGAGCCAATGAGCAGTTCTTC
CASSLGANEQFF
>-|14|-|TRBV20-1|TRBJ2-7
TGCAGTGCTACCGACAGTTATCAGGACTACGAGCAGTACTTC
CSATDSYQDYEQYF
>-|14|few|TRBV27|TRBJ1-1
TGTGCCAGCAGACCCGGACACAGGAACACTGAAGCTTTCTTT
CASRPGHRNTEAFF
>-|11|few|TRBV7-9|TRBJ1-1
TGTGCCAGCAGAAGGAGGGGTGAAGCTTTCTTT
CASRRRGEAFF
>TRBD1|14|-|TRBV6-1|TRBJ2-7
TGTGCCAGCACCTATACAGGGGTATCCTACGAGCAGTACTTC
CASTYTGVSYEQYF
>-|14|once|TRBV12-3/TRBV12-4|TRBJ2-7
TGTGCCAGCAGCCTGGAGCACCTCTCCTACGAGCAGTACTTC
CASSLEHLSYEQYF
>-|14|few|TRBV3-1|TRBJ2-1
TGTGCCAGCAGACATCAGGACAGCTACAATGAGCAGTTCTTC
CASRHQDSYNEQFF
>TRBD2|15|-|TRBV12-3/TRBV12-4|TRBJ2-1
TGTGCCAGCAGTTTGTGGGGGGGCTCCTACAATGAGCAGTTCTTC
CASSLWGGSYNEQFF
>TRBD2|14|once|TRBV19|TRBJ2-7
TGTGCCAGTAGTATTACTAGCGGGAGGGGCGAGCAGTACTTC
CASSITSGRGEQYF
>TRBD2|16|-|TRBV29-1|TRBJ2-5
TGCAGCGTTGAAGCGGCGGGAGCAGGGTTTTCGGAGACCCAGTACTTC
CSVEAAGAGFSETQYF
>TRBD1|14|-|TRBV7-2|TRBJ2-7
TGTGCCAGCAGCGTGGACAGGGGTCGGAACGAGCAGTACTTC
CASSVDRGRNEQYF
>TRBD1|16|-|TRBV28|TRBJ1-5
TGTGCCAGCAGTAAAAGGCGTAAGGGGGCAGGCCAGCCCCAGCATTTT
CASSKRRKGAGQPQHF
>-|14|many|TRBV5-1|TRBJ1-1
TGCGCCAGCAGCCCGACGGCGGGGAACACTGAAGCTTTCTTT
CASSPTAGNTEAFF
>TRBD1|15|-|TRBV9|TRBJ1-2
TGTGCCAGCAGCCCTGGGACAGGGCGGAACTATGGCTACACCTTC
CASSPGTGRNYGYTF
>-|14|-|TRBV20-1|TRBJ2-5
TGCAGTGCTAGATCCCGGAAAGGGGGGGAGACCCAGTACTTC
CSARSRKGGETQYF
>-|15|few|TRBV5-6|TRBJ1-2
TGTGCCAGCAGCTTGGAGGCCAGCACGACCTATGGCTACACCTTC
CASSLEASTTYGYTF
>TRBD1|16|-|TRBV9|TRBJ1-4
TGTGCCAGCAGCGATCCGGGCGGGACAGGGACTGAAAAACTGTTTTTT
CASSDPGGTGTEKLFF
>-|16|-|TRBV7-9|TRBJ1-2
TGTGCCAGCAGCCCCAGGGGCCAAACCCCTAACTATGGCTACACCTTC
CASSPRGQTPNYGYTF
>TRBD1|14|-|TRBV10-3|TRBJ2-1
TGTGCCATCAGTGGGGACAGGTCATACAATGAGCAGTTCTTC
CAISGDRSYNEQFF
>-|16|-|TRBV6-5|TRBJ1-1
TGTGCCAGCAGTTACTCGTCCCGGACGACGGGTGCTGAAGCTTTCTTT
CASSYSSRTTGAEAFF
>TRBD1|14|-|TRBV19|TRBJ2-3
TGTGCCAGTCGTCCCGGGACAGGGGTAGATACGCAGTATTTT
CASRPGTGVDTQYF
>-|17|few|TRBV6-2/TRBV6-3|TRBJ2-7
TGTGCCAGCAGTTACTCACACCTTCAGACAGTCTCCTACGAGCAGTACTTC
CASSYSHLQTVSYEQYF
>-|12|-|TRBV7-6|TRBJ2-5
TGTGCCAGCAGCTCGAAGGGGGGGACCCAGTACTTC
CASSSKGGTQYF